This T cell receptor beta chain appears in the sequencing data of a study of blood T cell repertoires in COVID-19. Study details: Specimens from acute and convalescent COVID-19 originated in the United States, Italy and Spain. T cells, B-cell-depleted T cells, or PBMCs supplied cDNA or gDNA.

The authors' processing: Amplification from reference gene primers served as the basis for estimated nucleated cell counts. Data came from immunoSEQ multiplex PCR; TCRdb stores just in-frame clones and leaves some out. The DNA was the basis for D and trimming; V, J and clone size are from that table. The table lists 150,000 to 200,000 clones, roughly 80% of them singletons. The CDR3 has 16 amino acids. The chain carries TRBV21-1 and TRBJ1-1; TRBD1 reflects the table's D call only, with no check against the DNA. TRBV21-1 is recorded as a pseudogene. The sequence came from a man in his sixties with acute or convalescent COVID-19. The specimen was peripheral blood. The CDR3 reads CASSITGTGVRTEAFF. CDR3 in DNA: TGTGCCAGCAGCATCACCGGGACAGGGGTGCGGACTGAAGCTTTCTTT.